This is a list of T cell receptor beta chains from one sample in a study of cytomegalovirus exposure and HLA in healthy donors. Sequencing was performed with immunoSEQ multiplex PCR; in TCRdb, only in-frame clones are kept and a portion is missing. The sample contains some 150,000 clones, around 10% of which appear only once. Sequenced sample: PBMCs. Every receptor here comes from a male donor in good health and CMV-seronegative. The CDR3 runs from the conserved cysteine through the conserved F or W. A D gene is named only where the DNA matches it firmly. The size field is filled for only some rows; it gives once, few, many or a size class.

V	size	length	J	D	DNA	CDR3
TRBV5-4	few	17	TRBJ2-7	TRBD2	TGTGCCAGCAGCTCAGGACTAGCGGGGGTGACATCCTACGAGCAGTACTTC	CASSSGLAGVTSYEQYF
TRBV29-1	-	13	TRBJ1-1	TRBD1	TGCAGCGTTGCGTCCCAGGGGGCAACCGAAGCTTTCTTT	CSVASQGATEAFF
TRBV6-5	few	15	TRBJ2-7	TRBD2	TGTGCCAGCAGCTCACTAGCGGGAGTTGCCTACGAGCAGTACTTC	CASSSLAGVAYEQYF
TRBV28	few	19	TRBJ1-2	TRBD1	TGTGCCAGCAGGTTATTCCCTACCCAGGACAGGTGGGATAACTATGGCTGCACCTTC	CASRLFPTQDRWDNYGCTF
TRBV19	few	16	TRBJ2-1	TRBD1	TGTGCCAGTAGTATGCAAACCTGGACAGGGAACAATGAGCAGTTCTTC	CASSMQTWTGNNEQFF
TRBV28	few	14	TRBJ1-1	-	TGTGCCAGCAGTTTGGGGGGGCTTGAGACTGAAGCTTTCTTT	CASSLGGLETEAFF
TRBV7-2	few	15	TRBJ1-2	TRBD1	TGTGCCAGCAGCTTAGTCGGACAGGGGTTCTATGGCTACACCTTC	CASSLVGQGFYGYTF
TRBV5-1	-	13	TRBJ2-7	-	TGCGCCAGCAGCTTGGTAGGGGCGAGGGAGCAGTACTTC	CASSLVGAREQYF
TRBV29-1	-	15	TRBJ2-7	-	TGCAGCGTTGAAGATCACAGCGGGTTAGCCTACGAGCAGTACTTC	CSVEDHSGLAYEQYF
TRBV4-3	-	13	TRBJ1-2	-	TGCGCCAGCAGTCCAGGGGTAGACTATGGCTACACCTTC	CASSPGVDYGYTF
TRBV5-8	-	13	TRBJ1-4	-	TGTGCCAGCAGCTTAGATCGGGGTGAAAAACTGTTTTTT	CASSLDRGEKLFF
TRBV7-9	-	13	TRBJ2-5	-	TGTGCCAGCAGCTTGGCGGGGTGGGAGACCCAGTACTTC	CASSLAGWETQYF
TRBV5-1	few	19	TRBJ2-3	TRBD2	TGCGCCAGCAGCCTGGGACTAGCGGGAGGGAGTGGGCACGCAGATACGCAGTATTTT	CASSLGLAGGSGHADTQYF
TRBV18	few	23	TRBJ2-3	-	TGTGCCAGCTCACCACTCCGACTTTTACGTACACCCCCATATCCCAAGATCACAGATACGCAGTATTTT	CASSPLRLLRTPPYPKITDTQYF
TRBV7-2	-	17	TRBJ2-7	TRBD2	TGTGCCAGCAGCTTAACTAGCGGGGGGATTAGCTCCTACGAGCAGTACTTC	CASSLTSGGISSYEQYF
TRBV7-2	few	15	TRBJ1-1	TRBD1	TGTGCCAGCAGCTTATACACAGGGGCGAACACTGAAGCTTTCTTT	CASSLYTGANTEAFF
TRBV4-2	few	18	TRBJ2-6	-	TGTGCCAGCAGCCAAGATCCCGGCAGGGCCTCTGGGGCCAACGTCCTGACTTTC	CASSQDPGRASGANVLTF
TRBV4-2	few	14	TRBJ2-5	-	TGTGCCAGCAGCCAAGAATGGCAGGAAGAGACCCAGTACTTC	CASSQEWQEETQYF
TRBV5-6	-	15	TRBJ2-1	TRBD2	TGTGCCAGCAGCTTGGTTAGCGGGAGGATCAATGAGCAGTTCTTC	CASSLVSGRINEQFF
TRBV16	few	15	TRBJ2-7	TRBD2	TGTGCCAGCAGCCCTCCGACTAGCGAGACCTACGAGCAGTACTTC	CASSPPTSETYEQYF
TRBV27	few	15	TRBJ1-5	TRBD1	TGTGCCAGCAGTTTTCGTCCAGGGGGAGATCAGCCCCAGCATTTT	CASSFRPGGDQPQHF
TRBV7-9	-	14	TRBJ2-1	-	TGTGCCAGCAGCACCTGGAGGGTGAACAATGAGCAGTTCTTC	CASSTWRVNNEQFF
TRBV7-9	-	15	TRBJ2-7	-	TGTGCCAGCAGCCCGCCACTGGGGGGACCGGACGAGCAGTACTTC	CASSPPLGGPDEQYF
TRBV5-4	few	15	TRBJ1-2	TRBD1	TGTGCCAGCAGCAGCCGGGACAGGGATAACTATGGCTACACCTTC	CASSSRDRDNYGYTF
TRBV30	few	14	TRBJ2-7	-	TGTGCCTGGAGTAAGTGGAGGGCGTCATACGAGCAGTACTTC	CAWSKWRASYEQYF
TRBV12-5	-	15	TRBJ2-7	TRBD1	TGTGCTAGTGGCAGCGGGACAGGGAACCCCTACGAGCAGTACTTC	CASGSGTGNPYEQYF
TRBV4-3	few	15	TRBJ2-7	TRBD2	TGCGCCAGCAGCTCCGGGAGGGGACGATCCTACGAGCAGTACTTC	CASSSGRGRSYEQYF
TRBV11-2	few	13	TRBJ1-5	-	TGTGCCAGCGGCTACAGCTACAATCAGCCCCAGCATTTT	CASGYSYNQPQHF
TRBV4-3	few	13	TRBJ1-1	-	TGCGCCAGCAGCCAAGATCGGGGTTTCGAAGCTTTCTTT	CASSQDRGFEAFF
TRBV27	-	15	TRBJ1-1	-	TGTGCCAGCAGTTCCCCCCAGCAGGGAAAGACTGAAGCTTTCTTT	CASSSPQQGKTEAFF
TRBV2	few	14	TRBJ1-5	-	TGTGCCAGCAGTGATTGGGCAATGGGTCAGCCCCAGCATTTT	CASSDWAMGQPQHF
TRBV5-4	-	15	TRBJ1-6	TRBD1	TGTGCCAGCAGCTTCCCGGACAGGGATGATTCACCCCTCCACTTT	CASSFPDRDDSPLHF
TRBV6-1	few	13	TRBJ1-3	-	TGTGCCAGCAGTGAACGAGGGCGGGACACCATATATTTT	CASSERGRDTIYF
TRBV9	-	16	TRBJ2-4	TRBD2	TGTGCCAGCAGCGTAGGAGCGGGAGTAGCCAAAAACATTCAGTACTTC	CASSVGAGVAKNIQYF
TRBV6-5	-	11	TRBJ2-5	TRBD1	TGTGCCAGCACCGACGGGACAGAGCAGTACTTC	CASTDGTEQYF
TRBV25-1	few	13	TRBJ1-1	-	TGTGCCAGCAGTTTTAGGACAGACACTGAAGCTTTCTTT	CASSFRTDTEAFF
TRBV5-1	few	14	TRBJ1-4	TRBD1	TGCGCCAGCAGCTTGGGACAGGGGAATGAAAAACTGTTTTTT	CASSLGQGNEKLFF
TRBV28	many	15	TRBJ2-5	TRBD2	TGTGCCAGCAGTCAAGCGGGGTCGTACCAAGAGACCCAGTACTTC	CASSQAGSYQETQYF
TRBV27	few	19	TRBJ2-7	-	TGTGCCAGCAGTTTAAAGTATTATCAGGAGGGAGCACCCTACCACGAGCAGTACTTC	CASSLKYYQEGAPYHEQYF
TRBV18	-	16	TRBJ1-6	-	TGTGCCAGCTCACCAAAGAGGGAGATATATAATTCACCCCTCCACTTT	CASSPKREIYNSPLHF
TRBV7-8	-	17	TRBJ2-7	TRBD1	TGTGCCAGCAGCTTAGAAATTATGTGGGACAGGGACTCCGAGCAGTACTTC	CASSLEIMWDRDSEQYF
TRBV19	few	16	TRBJ2-5	TRBD1	TGTGCCAGTAGCCCTGGGTGGGGACAGGGAGGGGAGACCCAGTACTTC	CASSPGWGQGGETQYF